This record covers a single T cell receptor (beta chain). The entry originates in a study of blood T cell repertoires in COVID-19. Study-wide background: T cells, B-cell-depleted T cells, or PBMCs provided the cDNA or gDNA that served as material.

Germline V gene sequence: CDR1 MNHEY, CDR2 SVGAGI. The length of the CDR3 is 15 residues. V was trimmed by 6 bases and J by 2 bases, leaving 14 bases between them. Authors' methods: Reference gene primer amplification gave estimated nucleated cell counts. The table came from immunoSEQ multiplex PCR; TCRdb's copy has only in-frame clones and leaves some out. The V and J calls and clone size were taken over from that table, and D and trimming were inferred from the DNA. The table lists more than 25,000 clones, 89% of them singletons. The V call is TRBV6-5, the J call TRBJ1-5, with D tentatively TRBD1 (5 bases). The sequencing sample was made of peripheral blood. This receptor was taken from a woman aged 35 to 49 with active or convalescent COVID-19. The CDR3 nucleotides read TGTGCCAGCAGCGAGGCGGGGGGTGGCAATCAGCCCCAGCATTTT. Its translation is CASSEAGGGNQPQHF.